The 24 T cell receptor beta chains below all came from one sample that was sequenced in a study of shared T cell receptors in the human thymus. The protocol was immunoSEQ multiplex PCR, while the TCRdb copy is restricted to in-frame clones and leaves out a portion. The sample yields hundreds of thousands of clones, 88% seen once. This sample was also put to use in a study of human thymus T cells.

Sequencing used thymocytes. The source of these receptors is a boy younger than two with a congenital heart defect.

The V call is TRBV7-2, the J call TRBJ2-7, with 11 positions matching TRBD1. The CDR3 has 15 amino acids. V was clipped by 5 bases and J by 4 bases; unmatched bases: 7. The germline V gene has CDR1 SGHTA and CDR2 FQGNSA. Here the CDR3 DNA reads TGTGCCAGCAGCACCGGGACAGGGGGAAGGTACGAGCAGTACTTC. Its protein is CASSTGTGGRYEQYF.

V is TRBV5-6 and J is TRBJ2-1; 13 nucleotides agree with TRBD2. V shed 3 bases, J shed 0 bases, and the junction held 9 bases outside the gene matches. The CDR3 length is 19 residues. Germline-derived CDR1 and CDR2 are SGHDT and YYEEEE. CDR3 loop: CASSCQLAGGPSSYNEQFF. The CDR3 DNA follows: TGTGCCAGCAGCTGCCAACTAGCGGGAGGGCCAAGCTCCTACAATGAGCAGTTCTTC.

The V gene is TRBV2, the J gene TRBJ2-7; D might be TRBD2 (5 bases). Germline-derived CDR1 and CDR2 are SNHLY and FYNNEI. V was trimmed by 4 bases and J by 5 bases, leaving 12 bases between them. The CDR3 is 13 amino acids. CDR3 DNA: TGTGCCAGCAGTGTCCGGGATGGGGACGAGCAGTACTTC. Translated: CASSVRDGDEQYF. Combining the CDR3 with reference TRBV2 and TRBJ2-7 gives the whole variable domain EPEVTQTPSHQVTQMGQEVILRCVPISNHLYFYWYRQILGQKVEFLVSFYNNEISEKSEIFDDQFSVERPDGSNFTLKIRSTKLEDSAMYFCASSVRDGDEQYFGPGTRLTVT.

The chain combines TRBV19 with TRBJ1-5; unclear D gene. This CDR3 is built from 15 residues. The V gene lost 6 bases and the J gene lost 3 bases, with 15 bases spanning the gap. The germline V gene encodes CDR1 LNHDA and CDR2 SQIVND (reference sequence). The DNA of the CDR3 is TGTGCCAGTAGCTACGACAAGTCTAACAATCAGCCCCAGCATTTT. Protein sequence: CASSYDKSNNQPQHF.

The genes are TRBV5-1 and TRBJ2-1, with D perhaps TRBD1 (6 bases). CDR3 length equals 15 residues. The germline V gene has CDR1 SGHRS and CDR2 YFSETQ. Trimming removed 2 bases from V and 8 bases from J, with 17 bases in between. The CDR3 sequence is CASSFEQGGFDEQFF. CDR3 coding DNA: TGCGCCAGCAGCTTTGAACAGGGTGGTTTTGATGAGCAGTTCTTC.

Points on this clone: Other nucleotide sequences in the sample specify the same CDR3. This chain connects TRBV15 to TRBJ2-1; TRBD2 matches 11 bases. CDR1 LNHNV and CDR2 YYDKDF come from the germline V gene (reference sequence). CDR3 length: 16 residues. V was clipped by 0 bases and J by 3 bases; unmatched bases: 1. The CDR3 bases are TGTGCCACCAGCAGAGATGGGACTAGCGGCTACAATGAGCAGTTCTTC. This codes for CATSRDGTSGYNEQFF.

The rearrangement uses TRBV5-5 and TRBJ2-7, with 11 bases matching TRBD1. This CDR3 is built from 16 residues. V dropped 5 bases and J dropped 1; count of bases not matched to a gene: 8. Germline values: CDR1 SGHKS, CDR2 YYEKEE (reference sequence). The CDR3 DNA is TGTGCCAGCAGGCGGACAGGGGGCCACCTTTCCTACGAGCAGTACTTC. Its protein product is CASRRTGGHLSYEQYF. Together with reference TRBV5-5 and TRBJ2-7, the CDR3 gives the full variable domain: DAGVTQSPTHLIKTRGQQVTLRCSPISGHKSVSWYQQVLGQGPQFIFQYYEKEERGRGNFPDRFSARQFPNYSSELNVNALLLGDSALYLCASRRTGGHLSYEQYFGPGTRLTVT.

This clone has more than one count but fewer than ten. This rearrangement joins TRBV27 to TRBJ2-1, with 14 bases identical to TRBD2. The CDR3 loop spans 21 amino acids. J was trimmed by 4 bases and V by 5 bases; bases with no gene match: 19. The V gene's germline CDR1 is MNHEY and CDR2 SMNVEV (reference sequence). In nucleotides, the CDR3 is TGTGCCAGCAGTCGGTTGGTGAATAGGTTCGGGACTAGCGGGGGATACAATGAGCAGTTCTTC. Translating it yields CASSRLVNRFGTSGGYNEQFF.

The V and J genes are TRBV27 and TRBJ2-3; TRBD2 matches at 11 bases. The V gene end was trimmed by 6 bases and the J gene end by 1 base; junction bases not matched to a gene: 18. Germline CDR1 is MNHEY and CDR2 is SMNVEV (reference sequence). CDR3 length equals 20 residues. CDR3 sequence: CASSHRAPGLAVPRTDTQYF. The CDR3 nucleotides read TGTGCCAGCAGCCATAGGGCCCCGGGACTAGCGGTCCCCCGCACAGATACGCAGTATTTT.

The chain employs TRBV19 and TRBJ2-2, with 7 bases that match TRBD2. The CDR3 consists of 15 residues. The germline V gene has CDR1 LNHDA and CDR2 SQIVND (reference sequence). Trimming cost V 3 bases and J 3 bases; bases outside gene matches: 4. The DNA of the CDR3 is TGTGCCAGTAGTATGGGCGGGAGAGACACCGGGGAGCTGTTTTTT. The encoded protein is CASSMGGRDTGELFF.

This chain joins TRBV30 and TRBJ2-1; no clear D gene. CDR3 length: 14 residues. The germline V gene encodes CDR1 GTSNPN and CDR2 SVGIG (reference sequence). Trimming took 3 bases from V and 7 from J, leaving 16 bases between them. In DNA form, the CDR3 reads TGTGCCTGGAGGGCACCCCTTCTTTTGAATGAGCAGTTCTTC. Its translation is CAWRAPLLLNEQFF.

The rearrangement uses TRBV15 and TRBJ1-1, with 7 bases aligning to TRBD1. The CDR3 is 19 residues long. V was pared by 0 bases and J by 4 bases, with 17 bases of the junction left unmatched. Per germline, CDR1 LNHNV and CDR2 YYDKDF (reference sequence). Here the CDR3 DNA reads TGTGCCACCAGCAGAGAGGGACAGCCCGGAGGGGGCGGTTTCACTGAAGCTTTCTTT. Translation gives CATSREGQPGGGGFTEAFF.

The chain recombines TRBV15 with TRBJ1-5; 10 bases align to TRBD1. Germline values: CDR1 LNHNV, CDR2 YYDKDF (reference sequence). V gave up 2 bases and J gave up 5 bases; unmatched junction bases: 15. The CDR3 contains 19 residues. CDR3: CATSRRQGANRYWDQPQHF. As DNA, the CDR3 is TGTGCCACCAGCAGAAGACAGGGGGCAAATCGATATTGGGATCAGCCCCAGCATTTT.

The chain has TRBV9 and TRBJ2-1, with D possibly TRBD2 on 7 matching bases. The CDR3 loop spans 17 amino acids. Looked up from germline, CDR1 is SGDLS and CDR2 is YYNGEE. Trimming removed 4 bases at V and 7 bases at J, with 24 bases between. The CDR3 coding sequence is TGTGCCAGCAGCCCAGAGGACCCAAAAGGGGGGGGTAATGAGCAGTTCTTC. Translated, it gives CASSPEDPKGGGNEQFF.

Only one count was recorded for this clone. The chain has TRBV18 and TRBJ1-1; 9 bases agree with TRBD1. V lost 4 bases, J lost 5 bases, and 11 bases stayed unmatched. Germline CDR1 reads KGHSH; CDR2 reads LQKENI. There are 16 residues in the CDR3. This CDR3 is CASSHPGQGFGTEAFF. The CDR3 DNA reads TGTGCCAGCTCACATCCGGGACAGGGTTTTGGAACTGAAGCTTTCTTT.

This clone showed up just a few times. This rearrangement joins TRBV6-1 to TRBJ2-5, with 8 bases lining up with TRBD1. CDR1 MNHNS and CDR2 SASEGT come from the germline V gene. With 8 bases clipped from V and 5 bases from J, the junction kept 7 bases outside the gene matches. The CDR3 spans 13 residues. The CDR3, as DNA: TGTGCCAGCGGCGGACAGGGTGGGGAGACCCAGTACTTC. Protein product: CASGGQGGETQYF.

The gene calls are TRBV15 and TRBJ1-1; D ambiguous. Deletions cut 0 bases from V and 1 base from J, with 9 bases between. The germline gives CDR1 LNHNV, CDR2 YYDKDF (reference sequence). The CDR3 spans 15 residues. The CDR3 spells CATSRDAQTNTEAFF. The CDR3 DNA sequence: TGTGCCACCAGCAGAGACGCACAAACGAACACTGAAGCTTTCTTT.

The chain links TRBV2 to TRBJ1-2; D unresolved. Germline assignment: CDR1 SNHLY and CDR2 FYNNEI. The CDR3 is 14 residues long. V lost 11 bases to trimming and J lost 2 bases, with 18 bases between them. This CDR3 is CASVEARMNYGYTF. In DNA form, the CDR3 reads TGTGCCTCCGTGGAGGCCCGAATGAACTATGGCTACACCTTC.

This chain links TRBV11-2 with TRBJ2-7, with TRBD2 identical over 9 bases. This CDR3 has 16 residues. J gave up 6 bases and V 0 bases, and 9 bases lay outside the gene matches. Germline V gives CDR1 SGHAT, CDR2 FQNNGV. CDR3 sequence reads: CASSLDGGREGREQYF. The CDR3, as DNA: TGTGCCAGCAGCTTAGATGGTGGGCGGGAGGGCCGCGAGCAGTACTTC.

The chain carries TRBV5-1 and TRBJ2-3; TRBD2 matches 13 bases. Trimming took 3 bases from V and 4 from J; bases not matched to a gene: 14. Germline V gene data show CDR1 as SGHRS and CDR2 as YFSETQ. There are 19 residues in the CDR3. In nucleotides, the CDR3 is TGCGCCAGCAGCTCGATACGAGGGACTAGCGGGATAGTAGCAGATACGCAGTATTTT. As protein: CASSSIRGTSGIVADTQYF.

The chain carries TRBV29-1 and TRBJ2-3; possible D gene TRBD2, 6 bases. Germline CDR1 is SQVTM and CDR2 is ANQGSEA. V was clipped by 1 base and J by 0 bases, with 14 bases between them. The CDR3 runs 16 residues. The CDR3: CSVEGQKSGSTDTQYF. CDR3 DNA sequence: TGCAGCGTTGAAGGGCAGAAGAGCGGGAGCACAGATACGCAGTATTTT.

The chain carries TRBV13 and TRBJ1-1; 7 bases align to TRBD1. V shed 5 bases, J shed 6 bases, and the junction held 9 bases outside the gene matches. The germline CDR1 and CDR2 sequences are PRHDT and FYEKMQ (reference sequence). The CDR3 extends over 14 amino acids. As DNA, the CDR3 is TGTGCCAGCAGCCTTGCCACAGGGGACGCTGAAGCTTTCTTT. Translating it yields CASSLATGDAEAFF.

Here the CDR3 DNA reads TGTGCCAGCAGTGAAGAGGGGCAGGCTGGGAATCAGCCCCAGCATTTT. Translating it yields CASSEEGQAGNQPQHF. The rearrangement joins TRBV6-1 to TRBJ1-5, with a weak D call TRBD1 (5 bases). Between the trimmed V and J ends, which lost 1 base and 4 bases, there was a span of 14 bases. This CDR3 is built from 16 residues. The germline CDR1 and CDR2 sequences are MNHNS and SASEGT.

V is TRBV10-1 and J is TRBJ2-4; 8 nucleotides align to TRBD2. The CDR3 is 17 residues long. Germline V gene data show CDR1 as WNHNN and CDR2 as SYGVQD (reference sequence). The trim removed 1 base at V and 2 bases at J, leaving 7 bases unmatched. Here the CDR3 reads CASSEFEAGEPKNIQYF. CDR3 coding DNA: TGCGCCAGCAGTGAGTTTGAAGCGGGGGAGCCCAAAAACATTCAGTACTTC.